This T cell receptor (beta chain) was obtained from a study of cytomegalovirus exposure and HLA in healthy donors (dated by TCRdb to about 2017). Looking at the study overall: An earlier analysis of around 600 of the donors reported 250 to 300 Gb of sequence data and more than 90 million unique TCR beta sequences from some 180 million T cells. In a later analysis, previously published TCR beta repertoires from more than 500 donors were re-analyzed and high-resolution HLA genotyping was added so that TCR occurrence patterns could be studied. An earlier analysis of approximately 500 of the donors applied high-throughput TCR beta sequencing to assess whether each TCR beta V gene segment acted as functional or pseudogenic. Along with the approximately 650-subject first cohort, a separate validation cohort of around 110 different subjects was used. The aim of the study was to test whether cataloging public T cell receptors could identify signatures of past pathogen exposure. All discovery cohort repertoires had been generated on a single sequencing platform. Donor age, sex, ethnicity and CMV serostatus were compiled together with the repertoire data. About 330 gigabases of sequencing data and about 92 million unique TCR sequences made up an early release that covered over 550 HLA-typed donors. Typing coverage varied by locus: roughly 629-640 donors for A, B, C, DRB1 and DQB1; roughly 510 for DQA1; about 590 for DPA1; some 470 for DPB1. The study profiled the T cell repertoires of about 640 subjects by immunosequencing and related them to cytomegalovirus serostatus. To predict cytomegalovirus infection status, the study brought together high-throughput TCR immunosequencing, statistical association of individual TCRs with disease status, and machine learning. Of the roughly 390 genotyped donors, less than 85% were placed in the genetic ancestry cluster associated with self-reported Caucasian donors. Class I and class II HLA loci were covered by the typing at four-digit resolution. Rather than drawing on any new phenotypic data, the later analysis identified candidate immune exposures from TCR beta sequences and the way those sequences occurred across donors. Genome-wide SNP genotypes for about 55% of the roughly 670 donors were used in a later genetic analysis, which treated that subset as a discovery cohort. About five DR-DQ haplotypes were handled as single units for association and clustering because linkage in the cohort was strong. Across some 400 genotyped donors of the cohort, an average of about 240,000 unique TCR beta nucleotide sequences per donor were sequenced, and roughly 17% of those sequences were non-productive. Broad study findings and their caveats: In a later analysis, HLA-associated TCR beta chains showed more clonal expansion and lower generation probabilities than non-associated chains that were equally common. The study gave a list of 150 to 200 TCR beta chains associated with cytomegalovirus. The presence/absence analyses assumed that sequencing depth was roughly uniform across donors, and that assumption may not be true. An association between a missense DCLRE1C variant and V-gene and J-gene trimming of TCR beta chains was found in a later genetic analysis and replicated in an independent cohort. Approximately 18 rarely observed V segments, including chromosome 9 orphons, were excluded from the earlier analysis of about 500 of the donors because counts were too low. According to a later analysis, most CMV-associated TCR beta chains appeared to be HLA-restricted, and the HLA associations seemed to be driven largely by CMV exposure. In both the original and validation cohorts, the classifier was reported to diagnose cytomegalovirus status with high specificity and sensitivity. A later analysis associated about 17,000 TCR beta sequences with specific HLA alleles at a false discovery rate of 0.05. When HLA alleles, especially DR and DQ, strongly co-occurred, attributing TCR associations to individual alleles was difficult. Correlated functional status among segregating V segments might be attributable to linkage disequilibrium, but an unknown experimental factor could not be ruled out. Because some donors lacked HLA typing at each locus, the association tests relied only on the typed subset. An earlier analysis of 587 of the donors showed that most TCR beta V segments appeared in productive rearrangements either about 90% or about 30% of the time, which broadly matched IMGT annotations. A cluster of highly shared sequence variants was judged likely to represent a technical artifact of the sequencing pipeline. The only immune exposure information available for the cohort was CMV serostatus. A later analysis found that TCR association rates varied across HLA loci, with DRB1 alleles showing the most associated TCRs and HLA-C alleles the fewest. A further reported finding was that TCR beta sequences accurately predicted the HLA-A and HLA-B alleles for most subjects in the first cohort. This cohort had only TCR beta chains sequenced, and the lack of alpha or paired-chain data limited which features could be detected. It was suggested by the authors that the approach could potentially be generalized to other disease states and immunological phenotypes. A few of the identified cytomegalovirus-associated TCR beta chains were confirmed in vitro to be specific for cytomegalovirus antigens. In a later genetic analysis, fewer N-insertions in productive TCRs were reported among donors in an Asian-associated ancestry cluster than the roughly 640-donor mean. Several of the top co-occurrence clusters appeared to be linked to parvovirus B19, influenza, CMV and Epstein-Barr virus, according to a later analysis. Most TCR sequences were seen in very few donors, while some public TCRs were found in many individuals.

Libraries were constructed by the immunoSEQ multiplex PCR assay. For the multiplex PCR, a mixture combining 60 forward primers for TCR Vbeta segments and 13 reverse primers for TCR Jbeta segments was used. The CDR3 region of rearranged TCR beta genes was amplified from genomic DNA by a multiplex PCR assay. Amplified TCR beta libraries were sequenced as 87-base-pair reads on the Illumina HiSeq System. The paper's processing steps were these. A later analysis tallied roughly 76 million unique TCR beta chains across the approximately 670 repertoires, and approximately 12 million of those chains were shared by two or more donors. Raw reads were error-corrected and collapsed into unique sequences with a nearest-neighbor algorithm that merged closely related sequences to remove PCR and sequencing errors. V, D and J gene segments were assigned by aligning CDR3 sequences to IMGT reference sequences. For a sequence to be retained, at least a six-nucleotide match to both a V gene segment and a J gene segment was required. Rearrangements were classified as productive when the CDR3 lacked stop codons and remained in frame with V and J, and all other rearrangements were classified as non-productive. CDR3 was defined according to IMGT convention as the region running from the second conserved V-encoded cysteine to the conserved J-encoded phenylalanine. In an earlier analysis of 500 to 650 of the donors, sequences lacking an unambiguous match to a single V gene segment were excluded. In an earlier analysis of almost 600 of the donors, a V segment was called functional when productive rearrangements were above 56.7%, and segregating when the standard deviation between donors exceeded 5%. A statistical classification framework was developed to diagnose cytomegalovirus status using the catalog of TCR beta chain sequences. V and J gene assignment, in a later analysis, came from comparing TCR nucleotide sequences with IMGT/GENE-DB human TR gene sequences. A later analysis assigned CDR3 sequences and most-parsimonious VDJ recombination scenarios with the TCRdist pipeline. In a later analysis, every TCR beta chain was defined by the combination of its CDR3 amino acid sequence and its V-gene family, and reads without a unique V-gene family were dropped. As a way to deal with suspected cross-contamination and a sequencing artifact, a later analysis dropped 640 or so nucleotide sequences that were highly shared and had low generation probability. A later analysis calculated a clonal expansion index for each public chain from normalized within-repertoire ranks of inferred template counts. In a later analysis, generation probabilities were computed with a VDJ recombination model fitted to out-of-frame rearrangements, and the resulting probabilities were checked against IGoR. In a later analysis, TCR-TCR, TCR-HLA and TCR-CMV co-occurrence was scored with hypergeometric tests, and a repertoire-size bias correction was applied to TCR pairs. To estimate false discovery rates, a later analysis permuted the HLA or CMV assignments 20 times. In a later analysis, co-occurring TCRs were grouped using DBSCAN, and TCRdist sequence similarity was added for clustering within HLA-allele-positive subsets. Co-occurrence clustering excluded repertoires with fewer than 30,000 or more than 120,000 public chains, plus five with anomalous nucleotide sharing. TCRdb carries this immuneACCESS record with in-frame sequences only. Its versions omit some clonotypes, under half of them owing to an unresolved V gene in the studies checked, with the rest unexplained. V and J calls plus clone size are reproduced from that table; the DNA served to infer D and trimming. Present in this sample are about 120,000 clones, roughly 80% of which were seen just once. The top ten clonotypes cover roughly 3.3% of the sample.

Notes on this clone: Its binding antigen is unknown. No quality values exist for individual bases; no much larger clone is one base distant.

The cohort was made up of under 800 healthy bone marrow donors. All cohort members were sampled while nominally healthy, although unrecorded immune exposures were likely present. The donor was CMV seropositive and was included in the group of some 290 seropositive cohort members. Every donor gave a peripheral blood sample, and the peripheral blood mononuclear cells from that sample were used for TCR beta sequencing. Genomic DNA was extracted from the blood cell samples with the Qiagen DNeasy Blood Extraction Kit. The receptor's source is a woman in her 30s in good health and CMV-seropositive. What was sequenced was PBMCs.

Here the CDR3 is given as CASRIQNQPQHF. The base sequence is TGTGCCAGCAGAATTCAGAATCAGCCCCAGCATTTT. Here the chain combines TRBV28 and TRBJ1-5; the D gene lacks a confident call. The CDR3 holds 12 amino acids from the cysteine to the phenylalanine. Only CDR3 DNA remains: 36 bases, in frame from the first base. V is pared back by 6 bases and J by 4 bases, with 7 bases lying between the germline termini. The germline V gene yields MDHEN for CDR1 and SYDVKM for CDR2.